This paragraph covers one T cell receptor (beta chain) sequence. This record belongs to a study of blood T cell repertoires in COVID-19. Study background: Some COVID-19 samples were acute and others convalescent; all came from the United States, Italy and Spain.

This CDR3 contains 14 residues. The V end lost 4 bases, the J end lost 5 bases, and 14 bases lay between the germline ends. From germline, CDR1 is SGHDN and CDR2 FVKESK. Study processing details: Estimated nucleated cell counts came from reference gene primer amplification. Profiling relied on immunoSEQ multiplex PCR, and the TCRdb table lists in-frame clones only, not all of them. For V, J and clone size, that table is used; D and trimming come from the DNA. The data hold more than 85,000 clones, with roughly 85% observed a single time. Sequencing was done on a sample of peripheral blood. The receptor was derived from a man between 65 and 85 years old with acute or convalescent COVID-19. V usage is TRBV14 and J usage is TRBJ1-1; possibly TRBD1 for D (6 bases). The CDR3 sequence is CASSPSRGGTEAFF. CDR3 sequence (DNA): TGTGCCAGCAGCCCCTCCAGGGGTGGGACTGAAGCTTTCTTT.